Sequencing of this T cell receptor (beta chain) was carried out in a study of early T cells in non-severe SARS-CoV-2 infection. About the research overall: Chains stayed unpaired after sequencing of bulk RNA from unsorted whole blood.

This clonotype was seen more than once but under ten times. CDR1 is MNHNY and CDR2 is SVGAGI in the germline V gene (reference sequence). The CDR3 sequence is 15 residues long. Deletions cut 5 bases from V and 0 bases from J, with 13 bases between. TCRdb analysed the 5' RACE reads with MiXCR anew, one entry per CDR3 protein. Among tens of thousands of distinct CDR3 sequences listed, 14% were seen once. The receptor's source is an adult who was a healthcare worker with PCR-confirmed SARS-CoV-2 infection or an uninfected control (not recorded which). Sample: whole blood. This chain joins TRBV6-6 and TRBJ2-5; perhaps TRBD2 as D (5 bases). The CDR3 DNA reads TGTGCCAGCAGTAGTCCGGGGTTGAACCAAGAGACCCAGTACTTC. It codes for CASSSPGLNQETQYF.